This TCR beta chain appears in the sequencing data of a study of blood T cell repertoires in COVID-19. This clone was seen once. The ends lost 2 bases at V and 4 bases at J; junction bases unmatched: 8. Per the germline V gene, CDR1 is SGHRS and CDR2 is YFSETQ. CDR3 length: 16 residues. In the original analysis: How many nucleated cells were present was estimated from reference gene primer amplification. TCRdb keeps only in-frame clones here, not all; method: immunoSEQ multiplex PCR. Clonal size and the V and J genes are those of that table, whereas D and trimming came from the DNA. This table has a few hundred thousand clones, 86% appearing once.

The receptor was derived from a man aged 25-40 years who had recovered from COVID-19. Sequencing used peripheral blood. V usage is TRBV5-1 and J usage is TRBJ1-2, with 10 bases identical to TRBD1. For the CDR3, the DNA is TGCGCCAGCAGCTTAAATGACAGGGGGCGAGGCTATGGCTACACCTTC. It yields the protein CASSLNDRGRGYGYTF.